These 7 T cell receptor beta chains were sequenced from one sample in a study of T cells in Graves' hyperthyroidism and ophthalmopathy. RNA transcripts yielded amplified TCR beta CDR3 regions. The HTBI primer set drove a first-round RT-PCR of the TCR CDR3. TCRdb re-derived calls from the multiplex PCR reads in MiXCR, one entry per CDR3 protein. The sample has approximately 600,000 distinct CDR3 sequences; approximately 15% are singletons. The material sequenced was blood. These receptor sequences come from a woman between 40 and 50 years old with Graves' ophthalmopathy.

This clonotype was detected many times. This chain links TRBV24-1 with TRBJ1-2; D gene unclear. Deletions cut 3 bases from V and 8 bases from J, with 6 bases between. The CDR3 has 11 residues. The germline V gene encodes CDR1 KGHDR and CDR2 SFDVKD. CDR3 region: CATSDPKGYTF. CDR3 bases: TGTGCCACCAGTGATCCAAAGGGCTACACCTTC.

This clonotype was observed at least ten times. The rearrangement uses TRBV29-1 and TRBJ2-2; 8 bases fit TRBD2. The CDR3 has 15 residues. V shed 6 bases and J 6 bases; nucleotides not matched to a gene: 12. The germline V gene has CDR1 SQVTM and CDR2 ANQGSEA. CDR3 in DNA: TGCAGCGTACGACTAGCGCCCGGACTAGCCGGGGAGCTGTTTTTT. Encoded protein: CSVRLAPGLAGELFF.

Ten or more counts support this clonotype. The DNA of the CDR3 is TGTGCCAGCAGTTACTCGAGGGGAGACGATCAGCCCCAGCATTTT. Encoded protein: CASSYSRGDDQPQHF. This chain joins TRBV6-5 and TRBJ1-5; D is perhaps TRBD1 (5 bases). The V end lost 0 bases, the J end lost 5 bases, and 11 bases lay between the germline ends. The length of the CDR3 is 15 residues. Germline V CDR1 and CDR2: MNHEY, SVGAGI.

This clonotype was found many times. This chain joins TRBV20-1 and TRBJ2-2; D unresolved. This CDR3 region has 13 residues. V was clipped by 0 bases and J by 8 bases, with 10 bases between them. The V gene's germline CDR1 is DFQATT and CDR2 SNEGSKA (reference sequence). The CDR3 spells CSARDYTVGELFF. The CDR3 region has the DNA TGCAGTGCTAGAGACTACACAGTAGGGGAGCTGTTTTTT.

This clonotype was counted at least ten times. This sequence joins TRBV11-2 and TRBJ2-7; 7 nucleotides match TRBD1. CDR1 is SGHAT, CDR2 FQNNGV, per germline. V trimming: 0 bases; J trimming: 7 bases; junction bases outside the gene matches: 12. There are 16 residues in the CDR3. CDR3 protein: CASSLEYRDRRLEQYF. The CDR3 DNA sequence: TGTGCCAGCAGCTTAGAGTACCGGGACAGAAGATTAGAGCAGTACTTC.

This clonotype was detected ten times or more. The chain has TRBV6-5 and TRBJ2-7, with TRBD2 as a possible D gene (6 bases). The CDR3 spans 12 residues. Per germline, CDR1 MNHEY and CDR2 SVGAGI. V was shortened by 5 bases and J by 4 bases, with 9 bases between the two germline ends. CDR3 bases: TGTGCCAGCAGTCCTCGGGGGTACGAGCAGTACTTC. This translates into CASSPRGYEQYF.

This clonotype was counted a few times. J is TRBJ2-7 and V is TRBV29-1; 10 nucleotides match TRBD2. The CDR3 sequence is 15 residues long. Per germline, CDR1 SQVTM and CDR2 ANQGSEA. V was clipped by 3 bases and J by 7 bases; unmatched bases: 12. Written as DNA, the CDR3 is TGCAGCGTTGAGCTAGCGGGAGTCCTCCTGGGGGAGCAGTACTTC. Its protein product is CSVELAGVLLGEQYF.